This T cell receptor beta chain was sequenced in a study of PD-L1 blockade in urothelial cancer (dated by TCRdb to about 2017). Notes on the research overall: Therapy was started at some point between 2013 and 2015 for all patients, and atezolizumab 1,200 mg was administered intravenously every 3 weeks. The study was an exploratory multi-omic analysis of somatic, immune and clinical correlates of response to PD-L1 blockade with atezolizumab in urothelial cancer. An ECOG performance status of 0 or 1 was recorded for the patients, and 0 to 3 prior chemotherapy regimens had been received by the patients. Blood samples were analyzed at two time points: 3 weeks after treatment start (second dose) and 6 weeks after treatment start. About 90% of the 29 patients were males with bladder-origin urothelial cancer, and about 65% of the 29 reported a prior smoking history. TCR sequencing covered pretreatment tumor samples and matched, serially collected peripheral blood taken before and after atezolizumab treatment. Progression-free survival longer than 6 months counted as durable clinical benefit, and TCR features were additionally tested against both progression-free and overall survival. Blood samples yielded a median of around 150,000 T cells and 65,000 to 95,000 unique TCRs, with median clonality about 0.08. Pretreatment blood TCR-seq was available for under 35 patients, at least one posttreatment blood collection was obtained for around 25 patients, and tumor TCR-seq was available for around 25 patients. Whole exome sequencing and RNA sequencing of pretreatment tumors were performed alongside TCR sequencing in the same patients. Several patients achieved durable clinical benefit and approximately 20 did not. The study at large found these results: Improved progression-free and overall survival was associated with having pretreatment peripheral blood TCR clonality below the median. Patients with durable benefit showed greater expansion of tumor-associated TCR clones in peripheral blood 3 weeks after starting treatment (n of about 22, p = 0.022). Small sample size (n ≈ 29) and many exploratory analyses mean the results are intended to be hypothesis-generating.

The CDR3 runs 17 amino acids, cysteine and phenylalanine included. The retained sequence is limited to the CDR3, 51 bases, with the frame set at the first base. Unmatched junction bases come to 13, with V trimmed by 0 bases and J by 7 bases. The germline V gene supplies CDR1 SQVTM and CDR2 ANQGSEA. For this clone: Its binding antigen is unknown. It has no much larger one-base neighbor in the sample; base qualities were not kept.

Each PCR received spiked-in synthetic TCR analog templates so that absolute template abundance could be estimated from read counts. Using the immunoSEQ assay, TCRbeta CDR3 regions were amplified from genomic DNA with bias-controlled V and J gene primers. Rearranged TCRbeta segments were sequenced at approximately 20X coverage. The original pipeline was this. Sequencing errors were corrected by clustering, and CDR3s were annotated against IMGT so that V, D and J genes could be assigned. Only productive TCRbeta rearrangements were used in downstream analyses, excluding out-of-frame or stop-codon sequences. Clonality was calculated as one minus the Shannon entropy normalized by the log of the number of unique productive sequences. Clones differing between time points or between blood and tumor were identified using Fisher's exact test with Benjamini-Hochberg correction, with an adjusted p below 0.01 applied as the threshold. In its TCRdb copy, this immuneACCESS table keeps in-frame sequences only and misses some clones. Where compared with another copy, unresolved V genes explain less than half of these, and the others have no known cause. V, J and clone size are those of that table, while D and trimming were read from the DNA. The sample table records some 29,000 clones; around nine tenths of these occur just once. Together, the top ten hold approximately 1.8% of the sample.

The cohort included roughly 29 patients with locally advanced or metastatic urothelial carcinoma who were treated at Memorial Sloan Kettering on a trial protocol. Peripheral blood mononuclear cells were collected pretreatment and during treatment, at between 1 and 8 total time points per patient. The Qiagen DNeasy Blood extraction kit was used to purify genomic DNA from total PBMCs and tumor samples. PBMCs were collected pretreatment and during treatment, and were isolated and stored as previously described. The sample in question was PBMCs, obtained around atezolizumab (anti-PD-L1) treatment. The V and J genes are TRBV29-1 and TRBJ1-4, with TRBD1 matching 8 junction bases. This TCR was sampled from a man between 50 and 59 years old with urothelial cancer. The DNA is as follows: TGCAGCGTTGAAGATCGGGACAGGAGGACGGGAGGTGAAAAACTGTTTTTT. Its product reads: CSVEDRDRRTGGEKLFF.